These 12 T cell receptor beta chains came from one sample sequenced in a study of graft-versus-host responses after intestinal transplantation. Produced via immunoSEQ multiplex PCR; TCRdb's table is partial and in-frame only. The repertoire includes more than 65,000 clones, approximately 90% of them detected once, and 7.6% sits in the top ten. Antigens for these TCRs are unknown. The material sequenced was unstimulated CD8+ T cells sorted from spleen or lymph node cells, taken before transplant. Receptors were obtained from a human donor who was the organ donor for an intestinal transplant.

The rearrangement links TRBV9 to TRBJ1-5; TRBD1 might be the D (5 bases). Germline V gene data show CDR1 as SGDLS and CDR2 as YYNGEE. The CDR3 consists of 14 residues. V lost 2 bases to trimming and J lost 1 base, with 7 bases between them. The CDR3 spells CASSVGQSNQPQHF. CDR3 nucleotides: TGTGCCAGCAGCGTCGGACAAAGCAATCAGCCCCAGCATTTT. Full variable domain (rest looked up from reference TRBV9 and TRBJ1-5): DSGVTQTPKHLITATGQRVTLRCSPRSGDLSVYWYQQSLDQGLQFLIQYYNGEERAKGNILERFSAQQFPDLHSELNLSSLELGDSALYFCASSVGQSNQPQHFGDGTRLSIL.

This chain links TRBV7-9 with TRBJ2-3; D ambiguous. Germline assignment: CDR1 SEHNR and CDR2 FQNEAQ (reference sequence). The length of the CDR3 is 15 residues. Trimming stripped 0 bases from V and 0 bases from J, with 7 bases between. The CDR3 loop reads CASSLAGSSTDTQYF. In nucleotides, the CDR3 is TGTGCCAGCAGCTTAGCGGGGTCTAGCACAGATACGCAGTATTTT.

V and J are TRBV7-9 and TRBJ2-5; 10 nucleotides align to TRBD2. The ends lost 3 bases at V and 1 base at J; junction bases unmatched: 5. CDR1 and CDR2 from the germline V gene are SEHNR and FQNEAQ (reference sequence). The CDR3 sequence is 16 residues long. Written as DNA, the CDR3 is TGTGCCAGCAGCTTCGCTAGCGGGGGTCTCCAAGAGACCCAGTACTTC. It codes for CASSFASGGLQETQYF.

The chain combines TRBV4-1 with TRBJ2-1, with 13 positions matching TRBD2. The length of the CDR3 is 17 residues. J was trimmed by 7 bases and V by 2 bases; bases with no gene match: 8. Germline loops: CDR1 MGHRA, CDR2 YSYEKL. CDR3 nucleotides: TGCGCCAGCAGCCAATATCCCGGACTAGCGGGAGTGAATGAGCAGTTCTTC. Its protein product is CASSQYPGLAGVNEQFF.

J is TRBJ2-5 and V is TRBV11-2; possible D gene TRBD2, 6 bases. CDR1 and CDR2 from the germline V gene are SGHAT and FQNNGV. The CDR3 has 14 amino acids. Trimming took 3 bases from V and 3 from J, leaving 11 bases between them. CDR3 residues: CASSFTGVEETQYF. The CDR3 region has the DNA TGTGCCAGCAGCTTCACGGGGGTGGAAGAGACCCAGTACTTC.

The gene calls are TRBV2 and TRBJ2-1; possible D gene TRBD1, 5 bases. Germline V lookup: CDR1 SNHLY, CDR2 FYNNEI. V lost 7 bases, J lost 1 base, and 14 bases lay in between. CDR3 length equals 15 residues. The DNA for the CDR3 is TGTGCCAGCATCACCCCCGACAGATCCTACAATGAGCAGTTCTTC. Encoded protein: CASITPDRSYNEQFF. The variable domain in full, completed from reference TRBV2 and TRBJ2-1, reads EPEVTQTPSHQVTQMGQEVILRCVPISNHLYFYWYRQILGQKVEFLVSFYNNEISEKSEIFDDQFSVERPDGSNFTLKIRSTKLEDSAMYFCASITPDRSYNEQFFGPGTRLTVL.

The rearrangement uses TRBV7-3 and TRBJ1-6; maybe TRBD1 (6 bases). V was cut by 2 bases and J by 6 bases, with 8 bases left in between. In germline, CDR1 is SGHTA, CDR2 FQGTGA. This CDR3 is built from 14 residues. In nucleotides, the CDR3 is TGTGCCAGCAGCTTATCAGGGGTTAATTCACCCCTCCACTTT. It yields the protein CASSLSGVNSPLHF.

The chain couples TRBV11-3 to TRBJ2-1; 10 nucleotides line up with TRBD2. CDR1 is SGHNT and CDR2 is YENEEA in the germline V gene. The CDR3 covers 17 residues. J gave up 1 base and V 5 bases, and 8 bases lay outside the gene matches. CDR3 in amino acids: CASSPRGAGGSYNEQFF. The DNA of the CDR3 is TGTGCCAGCAGCCCGCGTGGAGCGGGAGGGTCCTACAATGAGCAGTTCTTC.

This sequence joins TRBV6-1 and TRBJ1-2, with D tentatively TRBD1 (6 bases). The V gene's germline CDR1 is MNHNS and CDR2 SASEGT. V dropped 5 bases and J dropped 0 bases, with 13 bases sitting between them. This CDR3 has 15 amino acids. CDR3 region: CASSPGHSPNYGYTF. The CDR3 DNA sequence: TGTGCCAGCAGTCCGGGACACTCTCCTAACTATGGCTACACCTTC.

The chain joins TRBV7-9 to TRBJ1-5; D possibly corresponds to TRBD1 (5 bases). CDR3 length equals 12 residues. The germline V and J ends were trimmed by 4 bases and 7 bases, with 8 bases remaining between them. Germline CDR1 and CDR2: SEHNR and FQNEAQ (reference sequence). The CDR3, as DNA: TGTGCCAGCAGCTACGGGGCCCAGCCCCAGCATTTT. Protein sequence: CASSYGAQPQHF.

The chain is built from TRBV4-1 and TRBJ2-7, with D tentatively TRBD1 (5 bases). This CDR3 has 13 residues. Germline V gives CDR1 MGHRA, CDR2 YSYEKL. The germline V and J ends were trimmed by 3 bases and 3 bases, with 9 bases remaining between them. The CDR3 region has the DNA TGCGCCAGCAGCCAGATGACAGACTACGAGCAGTACTTC. This sequence encodes CASSQMTDYEQYF.

The chain is built from TRBV9 and TRBJ1-1; D not resolved. The ends were cut back, 4 bases at V and 4 bases at J, with 17 bases in the middle. CDR3 length: 15 amino acids. Germline V CDR1 and CDR2: SGDLS, YYNGEE. CDR3 region: CASSPRHVDSTEAFF. DNA of the CDR3: TGTGCCAGCAGCCCTCGACATGTCGATTCCACTGAAGCTTTCTTT.